This T cell receptor (beta chain) was obtained from a study of blood T cells in healthy people across ages. On this clonotype itself: Its antigen is unknown. Mismatch with germline at one junction end may stem from a read error.

Alongside a J-beta primer mix, a sample-barcoded 5' primer served in a second PCR lasting roughly 7 to 11 cycles. All cDNA molecules were each tagged by a template-switch adaptor with 12 random nucleotides. A single record per CDR3 protein comes from TCRdb applying MiXCR to the 5' RACE reads. Seen here are 1.5 million to 2 million distinct CDR3 sequences, about 30% observed once, and the top ten hold 6.5% to 8.5%. Study-wide results and limits: Long-lived and aged donors differed, with more naive CD4+ cells and higher diversity in the long-lived. While age rose, TCR beta diversity per million T cells dropped in a roughly linear way.

Germline loops: CDR1 MNHNS, CDR2 SASEGT. The CDR3 spans 17 residues. The receptor was isolated from a woman in her thirties in good health. Sequenced input: blood. The chain is built from TRBV6-1 and TRBJ1-1; no clear D. CDR3 DNA: TGTGCCGGCAGTCCCTCCCTAACCCTCCTCATGAACACTGAAGCTTTCTTT. Its protein product is CAGSPSLTLLMNTEAFF.